The 20 T cell receptor beta chains reported below all come from one sample, sequenced in a study of CD8+ T cells in alopecia areata. RNA was extracted and reverse transcribed into cDNA as the sequencing template. Clones were sequenced by immunoSEQ multiplex PCR, and TCRdb holds only the in-frame ones, with some missing. The data hold about 82,000 clones, with roughly 51% observed a single time. The sequenced material came from NKG2D-high CD8+ T cells sorted from blood. These receptors were taken from a human donor with alopecia areata.

The chain recombines TRBV9 with TRBJ2-2; no definite D call. The CDR3 consists of 12 residues. V was trimmed by 3 bases and J by 5 bases, leaving 5 bases between them. Germline V gene data show CDR1 as SGDLS and CDR2 as YYNGEE. The CDR3 is CASSDGTGELFF. In nucleotides, the CDR3 is TGTGCCAGCAGCGATGGAACCGGGGAGCTGTTTTTT.

A note on this clone: The same CDR3 is also encoded by other DNA sequences in this sample. This chain joins TRBV9 and TRBJ2-2; D assignment may be TRBD1 or TRBD2 (5 bases each). The germline V gene encodes CDR1 SGDLS and CDR2 YYNGEE. V lost 0 bases and J 4 bases, leaving 7 bases between the germline ends. This CDR3 has 14 amino acids. The CDR3 sequence: CASSVAGGTGELFF. In DNA, the CDR3 is TGTGCCAGCAGCGTAGCTGGGGGCACCGGGGAGCTGTTTTTT.

Worth noting for this clone: This same CDR3 is encoded by further DNA sequences in the sample. V gene TRBV25-1 combines with J gene TRBJ2-2; possible D gene TRBD1, 5 bases. The V end was cut by 6 bases, the J end by 0 bases, with 5 bases between. There are 13 residues in the CDR3. From germline, CDR1 is MGHDK and CDR2 SYGVNS. The CDR3 nucleotides read TGTGCCAGCAGCAGGGCGAACACCGGGGAGCTGTTTTTT. This translates into CASSRANTGELFF. The whole variable domain, remainder taken from reference TRBV25-1 and TRBJ2-2, is EADIYQTPRYLVIGTGKKITLECSQTMGHDKMYWYQQDPGMELHLIHYSYGVNSTEKGDLSSESTVSRIRTEHFPLTLESARPSHTSQYLCASSRANTGELFFGEGSRLTVL.

The V gene is TRBV9, the J gene TRBJ2-7, with 7 bases that match TRBD1. In germline, CDR1 is SGDLS, CDR2 YYNGEE. J gave up 5 bases and V 0 bases, and 8 bases lay outside the gene matches. This CDR3 contains 15 residues. The CDR3 protein is CASSVGRDSADEQYF. For the CDR3, the DNA is TGTGCCAGCAGCGTAGGACGGGACAGCGCGGACGAGCAGTACTTC.

The V gene is TRBV28, the J gene TRBJ2-3; D is possibly TRBD1 (6 bases). CDR3 length: 14 residues. Germline CDR1 reads MDHEN; CDR2 reads SYDVKM. DNA for the CDR3: TGTGCAATCCTAGGACAGCGGAACACAGATACGCAGTATTTT. It specifies CAILGQRNTDTQYF.

The chain has TRBV6-5 and TRBJ1-2, with TRBD1 matching 7 bases. This CDR3 contains 13 residues. Looked up from germline, CDR1 is MNHEY and CDR2 is SVGAGI. V was clipped by 6 bases and J by 3 bases; unmatched bases: 4. CDR3 coding DNA: TGTGCCAGCAGCCCAACAGGGGACTATGGCTACACCTTC. It is translated as CASSPTGDYGYTF.

This clone was detected only a few times. The J gene is TRBJ2-3, the V gene TRBV29-1, with D possibly being TRBD1 or TRBD2 (7 bases each). The CDR3 is made up of 16 amino acids. The V end was cut by 2 bases, the J end by 7 bases, with 22 bases between. From germline, CDR1 is SQVTM and CDR2 ANQGSEA. The CDR3 is CSVERGPGRERNTQYF. CDR3 bases: TGCAGCGTTGAAAGGGGGCCTGGGCGGGAGAGGAATACGCAGTATTTT.

V is TRBV6-8 and J is TRBJ2-7; possibly TRBD2 for D (6 bases). The CDR3 spans 15 residues. V shed 8 bases and J shed 3 bases, with 20 bases lying between them. Germline CDR1 reads MNHGY; CDR2 reads SAAAGT. The CDR3 here is CASVKRAVGGYEQYF. DNA for the CDR3: TGTGCCAGCGTAAAGCGGGCCGTAGGCGGCTACGAGCAGTACTTC.

The chain recombines TRBV4-1 with TRBJ2-3; D not certain. Per the germline V gene, CDR1 is MGHRA and CDR2 is YSYEKL. Trimming removed 1 base from V and 2 bases from J, with 22 bases in between. This CDR3 is 19 amino acids long. The chain's CDR3 is CASSQGIWLVDRVTDTQYF. The CDR3 region has the DNA TGCGCCAGCAGCCAAGGAATCTGGCTCGTCGATCGGGTCACAGATACGCAGTATTTT.

This chain connects TRBV6-6 to TRBJ2-7; D remains ambiguous. The CDR3 spans 15 residues. The V end lost 2 bases, the J end lost 6 bases, and 17 bases lay between the germline ends. The V gene's germline CDR1 is MNHNY and CDR2 SVGAGI (reference sequence). The CDR3 DNA follows: TGTGCCAGCAGTTACGACGGGTCTCTCTCTACCGAGCAGTACTTC. It yields the protein CASSYDGSLSTEQYF.

The chain couples TRBV28 to TRBJ1-2, with 9 positions matching TRBD1. This CDR3 comprises 14 residues. Per germline, CDR1 MDHEN and CDR2 SYDVKM. With V trimmed by 5 bases and J by 8 bases, 9 bases remained unmatched. The CDR3 sequence: CASSHLNRGHGYTF. CDR3 sequence (DNA): TGTGCCAGCAGTCACCTAAACAGGGGGCACGGCTACACCTTC.

This rearrangement joins TRBV15 to TRBJ2-5, with D perhaps assigned TRBD1 or TRBD2 (5 bases each). V was clipped by 8 bases and J by 3 bases, with 10 bases between them. The CDR3 sequence is 12 residues long. CDR1 is LNHNV, CDR2 YYDKDF, per germline (reference sequence). The CDR3, as DNA: TGTGCCACCCGGGGACGGAAAGAGACCCAGTACTTC. Amino acid sequence: CATRGRKETQYF.

The rearrangement joins TRBV5-1 to TRBJ2-3, with a tentative D call TRBD2 (7 bases). The V end was cut by 2 bases, the J end by 5 bases, with 18 bases between. This CDR3 region has 16 residues. Germline assignment: CDR1 SGHRS and CDR2 YFSETQ. The CDR3 is CASSFRRGAARDTQYF. CDR3 DNA: TGCGCCAGCAGCTTTCGTCGGGGGGCGGCGCGAGATACGCAGTATTTT.

This clone was seen a handful of times. The rearrangement joins TRBV29-1 to TRBJ2-2; TRBD2 agrees at 7 bases. Losses at the gene ends were 5 bases for V and 5 bases for J; bases not matched to a gene: 2. The V gene's germline CDR1 is SQVTM and CDR2 ANQGSEA. This CDR3 is built from 12 residues. CDR3 loop: CSVHGRTGELFF. CDR3 nucleotides: TGCAGCGTTCACGGGAGGACCGGGGAGCTGTTTTTT.

This clone was counted a few times. The chain employs TRBV5-1 and TRBJ2-2; D unclear. The V gene's germline CDR1 is SGHRS and CDR2 YFSETQ. Trimming pared 0 bases from V and 3 bases from J, leaving 6 bases between. The CDR3 is 14 residues long. In nucleotides, the CDR3 is TGCGCCAGCAGCTTGGGGCACGACACCGGGGAGCTGTTTTTT. It is translated as CASSLGHDTGELFF. Based on the CDR3 plus reference TRBV5-1 and TRBJ2-2, the full variable domain is KAGVTQTPRYLIKTRGQQVTLSCSPISGHRSVSWYQQTPGQGLQFLFEYFSETQRNKGNFPGRFSGRQFSNSRSEMNVSTLELGDSALYLCASSLGHDTGELFFGEGSRLTVL.

The rearrangement links TRBV28 to TRBJ2-1; D uncertain. This CDR3 region has 12 residues. V lost 6 bases to trimming and J lost 10 bases, with 13 bases between them. Looked up from germline, CDR1 is MDHEN and CDR2 is SYDVKM. The chain's CDR3 is CASRIAINEQFF. The DNA of the CDR3 is TGTGCCAGCAGAATCGCCATAAACGAGCAGTTCTTC.

The CDR3, as DNA: TGTGCCAGCAGCTTGGCGGGAACCTACGAGCAGTACTTC. This gives the protein CASSLAGTYEQYF. The chain is built from TRBV7-9 and TRBJ2-7; TRBD2 might be the D (6 bases). Trimming pared 3 bases from V and 2 bases from J, leaving 8 bases between. CDR3 length: 13 residues. Germline-derived CDR1 and CDR2 are SEHNR and FQNEAQ (reference sequence).

The chain has TRBV5-6 and TRBJ2-5; D is perhaps TRBD2 (6 bases). The CDR3 is made up of 15 amino acids. Trimming left V 0 bases short and J 4 bases short, with 13 bases between. Germline V gives CDR1 SGHDT, CDR2 YYEEEE. The CDR3 DNA follows: TGTGCCAGCAGCTTGGTAGGGGACGGGAGAGAGACCCAGTACTTC. It encodes CASSLVGDGRETQYF.

This clone was recorded only once. This chain connects TRBV11-3 to TRBJ2-1, with D perhaps matching TRBD2 (6 bases). Germline-derived CDR1 and CDR2 are SGHNT and YENEEA. The CDR3 is 13 residues long. V dropped 5 bases and J dropped 6 bases, with 11 bases sitting between them. As DNA, the CDR3 is TGTGCCAGCAGCAAGAGGAGGGCCAATGAGCAGTTCTTC. Its translation: CASSKRRANEQFF.

There are a few counts of this clone. V and J are TRBV28 and TRBJ1-1; D is uncertain. This CDR3 spans 12 amino acids. V lost 2 bases and J 3 bases, leaving 4 bases between the germline ends. From germline, CDR1 is MDHEN and CDR2 SYDVKM. The CDR3 coding sequence is TGTGCCAGCAGTTTACCGGACACTGAAGCTTTCTTT. It yields the protein CASSLPDTEAFF.